This T cell receptor (beta chain) was retrieved from a study of T cell repertoires in aging, cancer and after chemotherapy. A mixed TRB-A/B primer pool amplified rearranged TRB by multiplex touch-down PCR. Using its own MiXCR run on the multiplex PCR reads, TCRdb lists one record per CDR3 protein. The sample consists of 4,500 to 5,000 distinct CDR3 sequences, approximately 30% of them appearing once. The CDR3 is 11 amino acids. Trimming shortened V by 6 bases and J by 5 bases, and 4 bases separated the two germline ends. CDR1 and CDR2 (germline): MNHEY, SVGAGI. Amplification of TCR beta used genomic DNA extracted from peripheral blood.

V usage is TRBV6-5 and J usage is TRBJ2-2; D is unclear. This clonotype was sampled from a human donor with a blood cancer. The sample consisted of blood. As DNA, the CDR3 is TGTGCCAGCAGATCAACCGGGGAGCTGTTTTTT. Protein product: CASRSTGELFF.